This T cell receptor beta chain is drawn from a study of T cell changes during pregnancy in multiple sclerosis. Trimming removed 4 bases from V and 12 bases from J; junction bases left unmatched: 7. The CDR3 consists of 14 residues. Germline values: CDR1 LNHDA, CDR2 SQIVND (reference sequence). Libraries were prepared by immunoSEQ multiplex PCR; TCRdb keeps only in-frame clonotypes and omits some of them. The data show about 67,000 clones, with 80% to 95% seen just once and roughly 1.4% held by the top ten. The V and J genes are TRBV19 and TRBJ2-4, with TRBD1 identical over 12 bases. The material sequenced was peripheral blood, taken in the second trimester of pregnancy. This clonotype was obtained from a female donor with multiple sclerosis, enrolled in a pregnancy study. CDR3 bases: TGTGCCAGTAGTACCGGGACAGGGGGCCAGGGTCAGTACTTC. This sequence encodes CASSTGTGGQGQYF.